Listed below are T cell receptor beta chains from one sample, sequenced in a study of blood T cell repertoires in COVID-19. TCRdb's copy holds only in-frame clones and misses some; the assay was immunoSEQ multiplex PCR. The sample shows approximately 210,000 clones, approximately 89% of them seen only once. The sequencing sample was made of peripheral blood. The receptors shown here come from a woman between 40 and 50 years old with acute or convalescent COVID-19. Each CDR3 is given with its conserved first and last residue. Not every row has a clone size; where given, it reads once, few, many or a size class.

>TRBJ1-3|NA|16|TRBV5-6
CASSLGQVLSGNTIYF
>TRBJ1-5|NA|14|TRBV19
CASSGGTGWEPQHF
>TRBJ1-2|once|15|TRBV5-1
CASSRGQGALNFRTF
>TRBJ1-2|once|13|TRBV5-6
CASSLGAGDGYTF
>TRBJ1-6|NA|13|TRBV15
CATSRGPNSPLHF
>TRBJ1-2|NA|14|TRBV28
CASSIGGQGNGYTF
>TRBJ1-1|NA|15|TRBV5-6
CASSFGWTGSTEAFF
>TRBJ2-1|NA|13|TRBV12-3/TRBV12-4
CASSQSGYNEQFF
>TRBJ2-5|NA|16|TRBV7-2
CASSLVGGGALETQYF
>TRBJ1-2|NA|16|TRBV9
CASTDLLREGVYGYTF
>TRBJ1-1|NA|15|TRBV5-4
CASSSNRGRNTEAFF
>TRBJ1-3|NA|17|TRBV4-1
CASSQDGGRYSGNTIYF
>TRBJ1-4|NA|15|TRBV3-1/TRBV3-2
CASSQGDRQNEKLFF
>TRBJ2-1|NA|16|TRBV4-1
CASSQGLGSDFNEQFF
>TRBJ2-3|NA|12|TRBV11-2
CASSQGQYTQYF
>TRBJ1-2|NA|15|TRBV14
CASSLAVAGDQGYTF
>TRBJ1-1|NA|16|TRBV4-2
CASSQGGSDRGTEAFF
>TRBJ1-5|NA|15|TRBV20-1
CSASKDSYSNQPQHF
>TRBJ1-2|NA|14|TRBV25-1
CASSDQLGRYGYTF
>TRBJ1-2|NA|13|TRBV11-2
CASSPDSNYGYTF
>TRBJ1-1|NA|14|TRBV2
CASSSWDRSTEAFF
>TRBJ2-3|NA|16|TRBV4-2
CASSQVPGGIGDTQYF
>TRBJ1-2|once|11|TRBV20-1
CSGGLHYGYTF
>TRBJ1-1|NA|16|TRBV5-4
CASRSIQGGMNTEAFF
>TRBJ1-5|NA|17|TRBV28
CASDLRGIFYSNQPQHF
>TRBJ2-1|NA|14|TRBV11-2
CASSRTTTDVRQFF
>TRBJ2-3|NA|18|TRBV11-2
CASSLWGSGGDSTDTQYF
>TRBJ2-2|NA|15|TRBV5-4
CASSLDQENTGELFF
>TRBJ2-1|NA|12|TRBV29-1
CSVERADNEQFF
>TRBJ1-2|NA|15|TRBV9
CASSSNTGVDYGYTF
>TRBJ1-5|NA|14|TRBV2
CASSEGQNYQPQHF
>TRBJ1-6|NA|10|TRBV19
CASLRGALHF
>TRBJ1-1|NA|14|TRBV19
CASSMRTSNTEAFF
>TRBJ1-5|NA|16|TRBV19
CASSISRRGGNQPQHF
>TRBJ1-2|once|15|TRBV21-1
CASSKGRQGAGGYTF
>TRBJ2-2|NA|16|TRBV3-1/TRBV3-2
CASSPRGGGTIGELFF
>TRBJ1-2|NA|13|TRBV6-5
CASSVSDNYGYTF
>TRBJ1-6|NA|15|TRBV30
CAWLRGRVDNSPLHF
>TRBJ2-3|NA|14|TRBV5-1
CASSRGQEPDTQYF
>TRBJ1-2|NA|14|TRBV5-6
CASSPTGSSYGYTF